This note documents a single T cell receptor beta chain sequence. Its specificity is unknown. Sequenced by immunoSEQ multiplex PCR; TCRdb stores in-frame clones only, minus some. The table has some 130,000 clones, 85% to 95% seen once. Trimming removed 0 bases at V and 6 bases at J, with 8 bases between. The germline V gene encodes CDR1 GTSNPN and CDR2 SVGIG (reference sequence). This CDR3 contains 12 residues. This specimen comes from a study of T cell responses to AZD1222 COVID-19 vaccine. Notes on the study in general: Sampling that yielded the repertoires occurred only after the peak T cell response. Only five or six individuals given AZD1222 were seropositive at baseline.

This chain uses TRBV30 with TRBJ1-1, with D perhaps matching TRBD1 (5 bases). This TCR derives from an adult in good health. The source was peripheral blood, collected on day 0 of AZD1222 vaccination. In nucleotides, the CDR3 is TGTGCCTGGAGTGTTACAGGAGCTGAAGCTTTCTTT. Translating it yields CAWSVTGAEAFF.